This T cell receptor (beta chain) originates from a study of T cell responses to AZD1222 COVID-19 vaccine. Study outcomes and limitations: Seropositivity was recorded at baseline in only a handful of AZD1222 recipients. The donor cohort was predominantly white British with a female majority, and clonal diversity may have been underestimated.

Germline V gene lookup returns CDR1 SGHTA and CDR2 FQGTGA. V was clipped by 2 bases and J by 4 bases; unmatched bases: 8. The CDR3 length is 17 residues. Comments on this clone: Its target is not known.

TCRdb's copy holds only in-frame clones and misses some; the assay was immunoSEQ multiplex PCR. The table lists 95,000 or so clones, just under 90% of them singletons, with about 2.7% in the top ten. The TCR comes from an adult in good health. The sample here was peripheral blood, taken on day 0 of MenACWY control vaccination. The V and J genes are TRBV7-3 and TRBJ2-5; 12 bases match TRBD1. The DNA for the CDR3 is TGTGCCAGCAGCTTAGGGACAGGGGGCAGTTTGGGAGAGACCCAGTACTTC. Its translation: CASSLGTGGSLGETQYF.